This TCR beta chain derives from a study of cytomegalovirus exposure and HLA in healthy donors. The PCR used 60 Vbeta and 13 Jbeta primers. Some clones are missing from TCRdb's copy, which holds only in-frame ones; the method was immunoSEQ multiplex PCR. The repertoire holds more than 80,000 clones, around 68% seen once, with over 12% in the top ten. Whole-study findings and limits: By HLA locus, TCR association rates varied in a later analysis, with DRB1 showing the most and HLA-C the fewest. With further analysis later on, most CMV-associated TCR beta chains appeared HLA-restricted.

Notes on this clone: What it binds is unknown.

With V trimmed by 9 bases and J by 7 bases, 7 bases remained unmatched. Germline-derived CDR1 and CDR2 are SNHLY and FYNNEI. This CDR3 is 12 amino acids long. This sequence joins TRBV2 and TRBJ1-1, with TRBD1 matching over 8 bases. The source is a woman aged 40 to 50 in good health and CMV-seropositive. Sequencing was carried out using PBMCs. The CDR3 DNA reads TGTGCCAGTTCGACAGGGGTGGGTGAAGCTTTCTTT. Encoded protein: CASSTGVGEAFF.